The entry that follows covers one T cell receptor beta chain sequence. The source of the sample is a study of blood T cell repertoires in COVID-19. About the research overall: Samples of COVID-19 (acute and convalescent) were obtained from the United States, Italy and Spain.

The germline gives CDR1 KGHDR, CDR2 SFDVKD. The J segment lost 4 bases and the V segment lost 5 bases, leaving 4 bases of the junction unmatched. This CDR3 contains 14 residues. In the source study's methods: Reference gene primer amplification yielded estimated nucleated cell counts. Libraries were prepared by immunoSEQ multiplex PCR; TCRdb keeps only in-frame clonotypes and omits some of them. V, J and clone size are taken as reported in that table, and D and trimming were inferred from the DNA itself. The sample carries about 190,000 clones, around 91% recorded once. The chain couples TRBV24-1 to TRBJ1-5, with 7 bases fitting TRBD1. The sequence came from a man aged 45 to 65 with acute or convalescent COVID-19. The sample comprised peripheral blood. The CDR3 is CATSAGTANQPQHF. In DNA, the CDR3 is TGTGCCACCAGTGCCGGGACAGCAAATCAGCCCCAGCATTTT.